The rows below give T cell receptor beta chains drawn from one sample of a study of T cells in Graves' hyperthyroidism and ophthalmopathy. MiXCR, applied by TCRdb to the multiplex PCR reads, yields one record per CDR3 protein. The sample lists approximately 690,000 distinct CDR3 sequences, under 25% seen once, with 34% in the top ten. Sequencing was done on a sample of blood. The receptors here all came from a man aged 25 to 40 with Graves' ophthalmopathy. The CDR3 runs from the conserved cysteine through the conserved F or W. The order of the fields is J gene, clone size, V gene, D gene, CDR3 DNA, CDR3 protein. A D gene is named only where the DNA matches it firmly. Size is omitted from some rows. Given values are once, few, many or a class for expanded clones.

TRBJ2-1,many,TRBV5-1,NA,TGCGCCAGCAGCTCTGACAGCCAAAGCTCCTACAATGAGCAGTTCTTC,CASSSDSQSSYNEQFF
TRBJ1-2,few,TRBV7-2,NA,TGTGCCAGCAGCTTATTCGGACGGTATGGCTACACCTTC,CASSLFGRYGYTF
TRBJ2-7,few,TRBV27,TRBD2,TGTGCCAGCACCCTGACCGGGACTAGCGGAGCCTACGAGCAGTACTTC,CASTLTGTSGAYEQYF
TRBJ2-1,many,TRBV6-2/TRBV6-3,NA,TGTGCCAGCAGTCGCCCGGACTGGCATGCCTACAATGAGCAGTTCTTC,CASSRPDWHAYNEQFF
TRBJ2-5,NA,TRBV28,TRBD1,TGTGCCAGCAGCCGAGGACAGGGTTGGGAGACCCAGTACTTC,CASSRGQGWETQYF
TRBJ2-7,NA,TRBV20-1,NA,TGCAGTGTTCATCGCCGGGACCGCCACGAGCAGTACTTC,CSVHRRDRHEQYF
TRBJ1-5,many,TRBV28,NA,TGTGCCAGCAGACCCGACAGGCGGGGTTTTGGTCAGCCCCAGCATTTT,CASRPDRRGFGQPQHF
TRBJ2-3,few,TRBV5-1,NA,TGCGCCAGCAAACTCCGGGACTCATACACAGATACGCAGTATTTT,CASKLRDSYTDTQYF
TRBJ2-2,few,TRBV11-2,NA,TGTGCCAGCAGCCCCATACAGGGACGCGGCGGGGAGCTGTTTTTT,CASSPIQGRGGELFF
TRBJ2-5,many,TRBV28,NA,TGTGCCAGCAGCCCACCCGGATTCCAAGAGACCCAGTACTTC,CASSPPGFQETQYF
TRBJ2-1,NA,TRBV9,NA,TGTGCCAGCAGCGTAGAATCCCAGGGATGGAATGAGCAGTTCTTC,CASSVESQGWNEQFF
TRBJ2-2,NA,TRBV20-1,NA,TGCAGTGCAATTCAGGGATTCACCGGGGAGCTGTTTTTT,CSAIQGFTGELFF
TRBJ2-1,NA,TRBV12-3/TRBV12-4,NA,TGTGCCAGCAGCCCTGGAGTGGAGGGCCTTGAGCAGTTCTTC,CASSPGVEGLEQFF
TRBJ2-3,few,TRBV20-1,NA,TGCAGTGCTAGTGGAACCGTCTTAGATACGCAGTATTTT,CSASGTVLDTQYF
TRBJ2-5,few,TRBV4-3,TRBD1,TGCGCCAGCAGCCAAGGCAGGGGGGAGACCCAGTACTTC,CASSQGRGETQYF
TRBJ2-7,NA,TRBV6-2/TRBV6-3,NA,TGTGCCAGCAGTTACTCGGCGGGGCGAACCTACGAGCAGTACTTC,CASSYSAGRTYEQYF
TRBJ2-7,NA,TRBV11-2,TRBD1,TGTGCCGGCAGCTTAACGGGACAGGGATGCTCCGAGCAGTACTTC,CAGSLTGQGCSEQYF
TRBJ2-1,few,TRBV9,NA,TGTGCCAGCAGCGTAGTCGGCGGGTCCAATGAGCAGTTCTTC,CASSVVGGSNEQFF
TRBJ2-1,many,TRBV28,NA,TGTGCCAGCAGTTTTCCCCTCCAGGGTCGTGAGCAGTTCTTC,CASSFPLQGREQFF
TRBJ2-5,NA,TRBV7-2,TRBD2,TGTGCCAGCAGCTTAGGTGGCATAGCGGGGGCAGAGACCCAGTACTTC,CASSLGGIAGAETQYF
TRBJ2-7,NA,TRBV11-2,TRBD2,TGTGCCAGCAGCCAGTCTAGCGGCCCCTACGAGCAGTACTTC,CASSQSSGPYEQYF
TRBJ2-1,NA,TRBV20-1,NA,TGCAGTGCTAGATACAATGAGCAGTTCTTC,CSARYNEQFF
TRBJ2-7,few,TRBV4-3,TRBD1,TGCGCCAGCAGCCCCGACAGGGTGGCCTACGAGCAGTACTTC,CASSPDRVAYEQYF
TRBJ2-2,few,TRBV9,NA,TGTGCCAGCAGCGATCAGGGTATCACCGGGGAGCTGTTTTTT,CASSDQGITGELFF
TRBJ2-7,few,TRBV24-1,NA,TGTGCCACCAGTGATCGTGTGGGCGAGCAGTACTTC,CATSDRVGEQYF
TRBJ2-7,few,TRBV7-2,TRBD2,TGTGCCAGCAGCTTAGAAGGCCGCGGGGGTGTGCAGTACTTC,CASSLEGRGGVQYF
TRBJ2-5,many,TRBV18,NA,TGTGCCAGCTCACCACCTGCCCTCCAAGAGACCCAGTACTTC,CASSPPALQETQYF
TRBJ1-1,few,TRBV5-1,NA,TGCGCCAGCAGCTTGAGAGTGGGTGGGGGGCTCACTGAAGCTTTCTTT,CASSLRVGGGLTEAFF
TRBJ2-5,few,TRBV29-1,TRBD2,TGCAGCGTTACCGGACTAGCGGCCACCACGGCCCAGTACTTC,CSVTGLAATTAQYF
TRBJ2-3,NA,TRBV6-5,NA,TGTGCCAGCAGTTACGGGTCTCCACGGGATACGCAGTATTTT,CASSYGSPRDTQYF
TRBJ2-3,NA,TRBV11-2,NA,TGTGCCAGCAGCTTAGAGGGGGGCCAGGGGCTGTCTAGCACAGATACGCAGTATTTT,CASSLEGGQGLSSTDTQYF
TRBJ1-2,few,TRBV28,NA,TGTGCCAGCAGTTTCGGGGGGGCCCAGGGCTATGGCTACACCTTC,CASSFGGAQGYGYTF
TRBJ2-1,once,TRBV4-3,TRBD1,TGCGCCAGCAGCCAAGAAGCGTTGGGACAGTTTAGCTCCTACAATGAGCAGTTCTTC,CASSQEALGQFSSYNEQFF
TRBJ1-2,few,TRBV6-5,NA,TGTGCCAGCAGTTACGACCTTAACTATGGCTACACCTTC,CASSYDLNYGYTF
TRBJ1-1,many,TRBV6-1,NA,TGTGCCAGCAGTCCGACCGTGACAAAACTAAACTCTGAAGCTTTCTTT,CASSPTVTKLNSEAFF
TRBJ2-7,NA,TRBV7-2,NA,TGTGCCAGCAGCTTATTGGGCCAATTGAGCTCCTACGAGCAGTACTTC,CASSLLGQLSSYEQYF
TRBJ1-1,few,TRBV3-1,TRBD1,TGTGCCAGCAGCCCTCCTAAAGACAGGGGGCTGAACACTGAAGCTTTCTTT,CASSPPKDRGLNTEAFF
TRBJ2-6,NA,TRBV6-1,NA,TGTGCCAGCAGGCTTCATTTCGGGGCCAACGTCCTGACTTTC,CASRLHFGANVLTF
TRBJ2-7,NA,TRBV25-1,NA,TGTGCCAGCAGTGCCAGGGGCGACGAGCAGTACTTC,CASSARGDEQYF
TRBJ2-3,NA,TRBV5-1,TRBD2,TGCGCCAGCAGCTTTAGCGGGCAGGAGTTCACAGATACGCAGTATTTT,CASSFSGQEFTDTQYF
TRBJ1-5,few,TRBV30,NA,TGTGCCTGGGGGAGTGGGCCGATTAGCAATCAGCCCCAGCATTTT,CAWGSGPISNQPQHF
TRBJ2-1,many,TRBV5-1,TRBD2,TGCGCCAGCAGAGAGCCCGGGAGGGTCCACAATGAGCAGTTCTTC,CASREPGRVHNEQFF